Given below is one TCR beta chain in context. Antigen: not known. The sample belongs to a study of CD8+ T cells in alopecia areata. Treatment: oral pan-JAK inhibitor, 5-10 mg twice daily. Individuals with alopecia areata gave both lesional scalp punch biopsies and peripheral blood for collection. This CDR3 spans 13 amino acids. J lost 2 bases, V lost 7 bases, and 5 bases had no gene match. The germline CDR1 and CDR2 sequences are SQVTM and ANQGSEA. cDNA serving as the sequencing template came from extracted, reverse transcribed RNA. Only in-frame clones appear in the TCRdb table, and some are missing; sequencing was by immunoSEQ multiplex PCR. The data hold some 170,000 clones, with approximately 52% observed a single time. Study-wide points: As there was one nonresponder, how baseline CD8+ expansion relates to response remains uncertain. Clonality was higher in lesional than normal scalp, especially in alopecia totalis/universalis. Among the top 100, expanded CD8+ clones, as well as scalp clonality, were significantly decreased by tofacitinib.

This TCR derives from a human donor with alopecia areata. The chain has TRBV29-1 and TRBJ2-7; 10 bases are a match to TRBD2. The source material was CD4+ T cells sorted from blood, sampled between weeks 55 and 70, from a patient treated with tofacitinib. The CDR3 DNA sequence: TGCAGCGCCGCAGGACTAGCGGCCTACGAGCAGTACTTC. Protein product: CSAAGLAAYEQYF.